Below are 29 T cell receptor beta chains sequenced from a single sample in a study of regulatory T cells in long-lasting Graves disease. The time point was: persistent/refractory GD, antithyroid drugs over 5 years with positive TRAb. Construction of the TCR library relied on RNA isolated from PBMCs. TCR beta libraries were built with iRepertoire HTBI primers and Arm-PCR of CDR3 regions. In TCRdb, the multiplex PCR reads were re-called with MiXCR into one record per CDR3 protein. The profile shows some 370,000 distinct CDR3 sequences, about a fifth of them singletons. The specimen was peripheral blood mononuclear cells (PBMCs), collected when the disease was refractory, from a patient treated with antithyroid drugs. These receptor sequences come from a female donor with Graves disease.

This clonotype was picked up a small number of times. The chain carries TRBV7-3 and TRBJ1-2; 9 nucleotides agree with TRBD1. CDR1 SGHTA and CDR2 FQGTGA come from the germline V gene. The CDR3 runs 12 residues. Trimming removed 5 bases from V and 12 bases from J; junction bases left unmatched: 7. The CDR3: CASSPGTGFHTF. The CDR3 nucleotides read TGTGCCAGCAGCCCCGGGACAGGGTTTCACACCTTC.

This clonotype has more than one count but fewer than ten. The rearrangement links TRBV7-9 to TRBJ1-1; D is unresolved. Germline V gene data show CDR1 as SEHNR and CDR2 as FQNEAQ (reference sequence). V lost 5 bases and J lost 7, with 23 bases in between. CDR3 length equals 16 residues. This CDR3 is CASSPAEELQIGEAFF. The CDR3 coding sequence is TGTGCCAGCAGCCCCGCGGAGGAGCTTCAAATCGGTGAAGCTTTCTTT. The full variable domain, rest sourced from reference TRBV7-9 and TRBJ1-1, is DTGVSQNPRHKITKRGQNVTFRCDPISEHNRLYWYRQTLGQGPEFLTYFQNEAQLEKSRLLSDRFSAERPKGSFSTLEIQRTEQGDSAMYLCASSPAEELQIGEAFFGQGTRLTVV.

This clonotype was seen ten or more times. V is TRBV12-3 or TRBV12-4 and J is TRBJ2-2; no clear D gene. The CDR3 length is 12 residues. The germline V and J ends were trimmed by 5 bases and 10 bases, with 11 bases remaining between them. CDR3 DNA: TGTGCCAGCAGTCTGTCCAGCGAGGAGCTGTTTTTT. This sequence encodes CASSLSSEELFF.

The J gene is TRBJ2-7, the V gene TRBV5-5; no reliable D call. The V end lost 5 bases, the J end lost 4 bases, and 13 bases lay between the germline ends. Germline V gene sequence: CDR1 SGHKS, CDR2 YYEKEE (reference sequence). CDR3 length equals 13 residues. Here the CDR3 reads CASSFHVAYEQYF. The CDR3 nucleotides read TGTGCCAGCAGTTTCCACGTGGCGTACGAGCAGTACTTC.

At least ten counts were recorded for this clonotype. The rearrangement links TRBV2 to TRBJ1-6; no clear D gene. There are 13 residues in the CDR3. V lost 7 bases and J lost 9, with 13 bases in between. Germline CDR1 reads SNHLY; CDR2 reads FYNNEI. CDR3 DNA sequence: TGTGCCAGCATCGCTGCGCCGAGTTCACCCCTCCACTTT. This sequence encodes CASIAAPSSPLHF. The complete variable domain, with remaining parts taken from reference TRBV2 and TRBJ1-6, reads EPEVTQTPSHQVTQMGQEVILRCVPISNHLYFYWYRQILGQKVEFLVSFYNNEISEKSEIFDDQFSVERPDGSNFTLKIRSTKLEDSAMYFCASIAAPSSPLHFGNGTRLTVT.

The genes are TRBV20-1 and TRBJ2-1; D remains ambiguous. There are 11 residues in the CDR3. The ends were cut back, 0 bases at V and 12 bases at J, with 9 bases in the middle. The germline gives CDR1 DFQATT, CDR2 SNEGSKA (reference sequence). CDR3 sequence (DNA): TGCAGTGCTAGAGAGGGTTTGAGGCAGTTCTTC. It translates to CSAREGLRQFF.

This clonotype came up many times. At one boundary the junction diverges from the germline segment, which might be a read error. The rearrangement uses TRBV7-2 and TRBJ2-5, with D possibly being TRBD1 (6 bases). Germline V gene sequence: CDR1 SGHTA, CDR2 FQGNSA. The CDR3 spans 14 residues. This CDR3 is CASSLGQPQETQYF. The DNA for the CDR3 is TGTGCCAGCAGTTTAGGACAGCCACAAGAGACCCAGTACTTC.

The chain employs TRBV6-2 or TRBV6-3 and TRBJ2-7, with a weak D call TRBD1 (6 bases). CDR1 and CDR2 from the germline V gene are MNHEY and SVGEGT. V gave up 6 bases and J gave up 7 bases, with 10 bases separating them. The CDR3 runs to 11 residues. The CDR3 loop is CASRMQGEQYF. The CDR3, as DNA: TGTGCCAGCAGGATGCAGGGGGAGCAGTACTTC.

In this sample, this clonotype turned up many times. The chain couples TRBV20-1 to TRBJ1-1; 7 nucleotides line up with TRBD1. V shed 3 bases, J shed 0 bases, and the junction held 7 bases outside the gene matches. There are 15 residues in the CDR3. The germline gives CDR1 DFQATT, CDR2 SNEGSKA (reference sequence). The CDR3, as DNA: TGCAGTGCTAGGGGACAGCCGGACTTGAACACTGAAGCTTTCTTT. It yields the protein CSARGQPDLNTEAFF.

The V gene is TRBV11-2, the J gene TRBJ2-1; 11 bases align to TRBD2. The germline gives CDR1 SGHAT, CDR2 FQNNGV. V dropped 5 bases and J dropped 4; count of bases not matched to a gene: 4. CDR3 length: 15 residues. The CDR3 coding sequence is TGTGCCAGCAGCATAGGGACTAGCGGATACAATGAGCAGTTCTTC. Amino acids: CASSIGTSGYNEQFF.

This clonotype was picked up a small number of times. This chain joins TRBV20-1 and TRBJ2-2; 11 bases line up with TRBD1. CDR1 is DFQATT, CDR2 SNEGSKA, per germline (reference sequence). Trimming at V came to 5 bases and at J to 4 bases, leaving 6 bases not matched to a gene. The CDR3 has 15 amino acids. The CDR3 protein is CSARTGGVGTGELFF. DNA for the CDR3: TGCAGTGCTCGGACAGGGGGCGTAGGCACCGGGGAGCTGTTTTTT.

At least ten counts were recorded for this clonotype. At one of its ends the junction is not consistent with the germline gene, which may arise from a read error. The V and J genes are TRBV2 and TRBJ2-5; D not resolved. The germline V gene has CDR1 SNHLY and CDR2 FYNNEI. This CDR3 spans 14 amino acids. The CDR3, as DNA: TGTGCCAGCGGTGACACGACCCTGCCAGAGACCCAGTACTTC. It is translated as CASGDTTLPETQYF.

For this clonotype: Relative to the germline gene, one junction end is altered; a read error may explain this. The J gene is TRBJ1-1, the V gene TRBV28; D is perhaps TRBD1 (5 bases). CDR3 length equals 14 residues. Germline V gene sequence: CDR1 MDHEN, CDR2 SYDVKM. The CDR3 region is CASSFLGVNTEALF. DNA for the CDR3: TGTGCCAGCAGTTTCCTGGGGGTGAACACTGAAGCTCTCTTT.

This clonotype was detected many times. V is TRBV3-1 and J is TRBJ1-2; D is perhaps TRBD1 (6 bases). V was pared by 6 bases and J by 4 bases, with 15 bases between. Germline V gives CDR1 LGHDT, CDR2 YNNKEL (reference sequence). The CDR3 runs to 14 residues. The CDR3 reads CASSEGRGIYGYTF. CDR3 DNA: TGTGCCAGCAGTGAGGGTAGGGGGATCTATGGCTACACCTTC.

On this clonotype itself: This may come from a read error, since a much larger clone is one base off. The J gene is TRBJ1-4, the V gene TRBV9; D remains ambiguous. Per the germline V gene, CDR1 is SGDLS and CDR2 is YYNGEE. The CDR3 runs 14 residues. Trimming took off 3 bases at V and 6 bases at J, with 12 bases between the two ends. The CDR3 sequence: CASSGGAFDEKLFF. In nucleotides, the CDR3 is TGTGCCAGCAGCGGGGGAGCCTTCGATGAAAAACTGTTTTTT.

This clonotype was counted ten times or more. J is TRBJ1-6 and V is TRBV30; the D is unclear. Trimming took 1 base from V and 14 from J, leaving 6 bases between them. The CDR3 loop spans 10 amino acids. Germline V gene sequence: CDR1 GTSNPN, CDR2 SVGIG (reference sequence). As DNA, the CDR3 is TGTGCCTGGAGTGGGTTGACCCTCCACTTT. Translation gives CAWSGLTLHF. Full variable domain (missing parts from reference TRBV30 and TRBJ1-6): SQTIHQWPATLVQPVGSPLSLECTVEGTSNPNLYWYRQAAGRGLQLLFYSVGIGQISSEVPQNLSASRPQDRQFILSSKKLLLSDSGFYLCAWSGLTLHFGNGTRLTVT.

The rearrangement links TRBV5-1 to TRBJ2-7; no firm D call. Per germline, CDR1 SGHRS and CDR2 YFSETQ. V was shortened by 4 bases and J by 3 bases, with 17 bases between the two germline ends. The CDR3 length is 15 residues. The CDR3 region is CASSLNSGSGYEQYF. DNA for the CDR3: TGCGCCAGCAGCCTCAACTCGGGTTCAGGCTACGAGCAGTACTTC.

A remark on this clonotype: With a much larger clone just one base away, this may be a read error. The rearrangement joins TRBV20-1 to TRBJ2-5; D perhaps matches TRBD2 (6 bases). Per germline, CDR1 DFQATT and CDR2 SNEGSKA (reference sequence). CDR3 length: 13 amino acids. The CDR3 region has the DNA TGCATTGCTAGAGACCTTGGGGGGGAGACCCAGTACTTC. This translates into CIARDLGGETQYF.

This clonotype was seen ten or more times. The V call is TRBV6-9, the J call TRBJ2-7; TRBD1 matches 8 bases. This CDR3 comprises 16 residues. CDR1 MNHGY and CDR2 SVAAGI come from the germline V gene. Losses at the gene ends were 0 bases for V and 6 bases for J; bases not matched to a gene: 10. The CDR3 bases are TGTGCCAGCAGTTATTCGACAGGGGTAGTCGAGGGCGAGCAGTACTTC. Its protein is CASSYSTGVVEGEQYF.

This clonotype was recorded at least ten times. This chain links TRBV28 with TRBJ1-2, with D possibly matching TRBD1 (5 bases). Between the trimmed V and J ends, which lost 5 bases and 4 bases, there was a span of 14 bases. The CDR3 has 14 amino acids. The germline V gene encodes CDR1 MDHEN and CDR2 SYDVKM. The CDR3 DNA reads as TGTGCCAGCAGTAGAGGGACGGTGCCCTATGGCTACACCTTC. This translates into CASSRGTVPYGYTF.

The CDR3 nucleotides are TGTGCCAGCAGCCCAAGGGGACCAAGGGGGAGGAACACTGAAGCTTTCTTT. This sequence encodes CASSPRGPRGRNTEAFF. This sequence joins TRBV11-2 and TRBJ1-1; TRBD1 might be the D (6 bases). Per germline, CDR1 SGHAT and CDR2 FQNNGV. Trimming took 5 bases from V and 1 from J, leaving 20 bases between them. The CDR3 covers 17 residues.

Worth noting for this clonotype: Since a much larger clone is just one base distant, this may be a read error. The chain joins TRBV28 to TRBJ1-4, with D unresolved. The CDR3 has 14 residues. The germline V gene has CDR1 MDHEN and CDR2 SYDVKM. Trimming shortened V by 2 bases and J by 15 bases, and 19 bases separated the two germline ends. The CDR3 loop reads CASSLNSVAGEVFF. In DNA, the CDR3 is TGTGCCAGCAGTTTAAATTCGGTTGCGGGAGAGGTGTTTTTT.

This clonotype was detected only a few times. The CDR3 DNA reads TGCGCCAGCAGCTTGGCTGTCGCCTACGAGCAGTACTTC. Translating it yields CASSLAVAYEQYF. The chain recombines TRBV5-1 with TRBJ2-7; D remains ambiguous. In germline, CDR1 is SGHRS, CDR2 YFSETQ. This CDR3 contains 13 residues. V dropped 0 bases and J dropped 2 bases, with 6 bases sitting between them.

This clonotype turned up a few times. Because the CDR3 is missing its conserved closing phenylalanine or tryptophan, this is likely a read error. The V and J genes are TRBV28 and TRBJ2-7; D unresolved. Germline V gene lookup returns CDR1 MDHEN and CDR2 SYDVKM. Trimming left V 4 bases short and J 0 bases short, with 10 bases between. The CDR3 loop spans 14 amino acids. CDR3 loop: CASSSHLTSYEQYL. CDR3 bases: TGTGCCAGCAGTTCTCACCTAACCTCCTACGAGCAGTACCTC.

This clonotype showed up just a few times. The chain uses TRBV5-1 and TRBJ2-7, with no clear D. Trimming cost V 1 base and J 2 bases, with 10 bases left between them. Germline values: CDR1 SGHRS, CDR2 YFSETQ. The length of the CDR3 is 14 residues. CDR3 sequence (DNA): TGCGCCAGCAGCTTGATCGGACCAGCCTACGAGCAGTACTTC. It specifies CASSLIGPAYEQYF.

This chain uses TRBV15 with TRBJ2-2; TRBD1 is a possible D gene (6 bases). This CDR3 has 15 residues. Deletions cut 2 bases from V and 7 bases from J, with 14 bases between. Per the germline V gene, CDR1 is LNHNV and CDR2 is YYDKDF (reference sequence). The CDR3 bases are TGTGCCACCAGCAGACACAGGGATTATCTCGGGGAGCTGTTTTTT. It encodes CATSRHRDYLGELFF.

This clonotype was recorded at least ten times. The chain couples TRBV12-3 or TRBV12-4 to TRBJ2-5; D might be TRBD1 (6 bases). The CDR3 contains 14 residues. With 5 bases removed from V and 5 bases from J, the gap between germline ends came to 15 bases. CDR3 residues: CASSGTPARETQYF. CDR3 coding DNA: TGTGCCAGCAGTGGGACACCGGCCAGGGAGACCCAGTACTTC.

This clonotype appeared a few times. This rearrangement joins TRBV6-1 to TRBJ1-1, with 7 bases matching TRBD1. V gave up 6 bases and J gave up 2 bases; unmatched junction bases: 6. The CDR3 is 14 amino acids. From germline, CDR1 is MNHNS and CDR2 SASEGT. The CDR3 bases are TGTGCCAGCAGAGACAGGGCTAGAAACACTGAAGCTTTCTTT. Protein: CASRDRARNTEAFF.

The gene calls are TRBV28 and TRBJ1-1, with D tentatively TRBD1 (5 bases). Germline V gene lookup returns CDR1 MDHEN and CDR2 SYDVKM. Trimming stripped 5 bases from V and 8 bases from J, with 18 bases between. This CDR3 is 14 amino acids long. CDR3 residues: CASSDAGTPPEAFF. CDR3 sequence (DNA): TGTGCCAGCAGTGACGCAGGGACCCCTCCCGAAGCTTTCTTT. Variable domain in full (rest from reference TRBV28 and TRBJ1-1): DVKVTQSSRYLVKRTGEKVFLECVQDMDHENMFWYRQDPGLGLRLIYFSYDVKMKEKGDIPEGYSVSREKKERFSLILESASTNQTSMYLCASSDAGTPPEAFFGQGTRLTVV.